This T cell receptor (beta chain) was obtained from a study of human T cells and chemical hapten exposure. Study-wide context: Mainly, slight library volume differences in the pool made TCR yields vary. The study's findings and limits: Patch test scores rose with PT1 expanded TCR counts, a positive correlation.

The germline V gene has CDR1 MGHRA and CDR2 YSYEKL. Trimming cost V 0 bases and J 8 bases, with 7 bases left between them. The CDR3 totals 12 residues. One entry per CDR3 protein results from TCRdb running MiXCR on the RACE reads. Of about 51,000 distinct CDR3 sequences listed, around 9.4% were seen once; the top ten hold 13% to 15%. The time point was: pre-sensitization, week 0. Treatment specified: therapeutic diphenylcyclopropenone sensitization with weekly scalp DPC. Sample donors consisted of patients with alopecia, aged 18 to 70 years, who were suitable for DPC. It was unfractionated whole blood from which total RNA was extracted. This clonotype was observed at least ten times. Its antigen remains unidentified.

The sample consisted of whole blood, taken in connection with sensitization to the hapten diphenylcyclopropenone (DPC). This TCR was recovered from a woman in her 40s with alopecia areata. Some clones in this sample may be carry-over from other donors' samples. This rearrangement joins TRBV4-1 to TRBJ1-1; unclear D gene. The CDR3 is CASSQDPREAFF. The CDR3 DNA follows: TGCGCCAGCAGCCAAGACCCCCGCGAAGCTTTCTTT.